A selection of T cell receptor beta chains follows, all from one sample in a study of CD8+ T cells in alopecia areata. The protocol was immunoSEQ multiplex PCR, while the TCRdb copy is restricted to in-frame clones and leaves out a portion. The sample shows 200,000 or so clones, 58% of them seen only once. The sequenced sample was CD4+ T cells sorted from blood, obtained at week 24, from a patient treated with tofacitinib. These receptor sequences come from a human donor with alopecia areata. Both conserved end residues are part of each CDR3. The D gene is left open where the match is weak. Size is omitted from some rows. Given values are once, few, many or a class for expanded clones.

D	V	size	J	CDR3	DNA
-	TRBV30	few	TRBJ1-1	CASVGGPYTEAFF	TGTGCCTCTGTGGGGGGGCCGTACACTGAAGCTTTCTTT
-	TRBV5-8	-	TRBJ1-2	CASSFSGSGGGGYTF	TGTGCCAGCAGCTTTTCAGGGTCAGGTGGAGGAGGCTACACCTTC
TRBD1	TRBV2	-	TRBJ2-1	CASRAGGPYNEQFF	TGTGCCAGCAGGGCAGGGGGCCCCTACAATGAGCAGTTCTTC
-	TRBV6-1	-	TRBJ1-2	CASSVSTTYGYTF	TGTGCCAGCAGTGTGTCGACAACCTATGGCTACACCTTC
-	TRBV29-1	few	TRBJ2-5	CSVRTDFQETQYF	TGCAGCGTCAGGACAGACTTCCAAGAGACCCAGTACTTC
-	TRBV6-5	few	TRBJ1-5	CASSEIQGNQPQHF	TGTGCCAGCAGTGAAATCCAGGGCAATCAGCCCCAGCATTTT
TRBD2	TRBV5-4	-	TRBJ2-5	CASSSRRGADQETQYF	TGTGCCAGCAGCTCAAGGCGGGGGGCAGACCAAGAGACCCAGTACTTC
-	TRBV5-4	-	TRBJ2-1	CASSLGAGRNEQFF	TGTGCCAGCAGCTTGGGCGCAGGGCGCAATGAGCAGTTCTTC
-	TRBV27	few	TRBJ1-1	CASSGKRNTEAFF	TGTGCCAGCAGTGGAAAAAGGAACACTGAAGCTTTCTTT
TRBD1	TRBV27	-	TRBJ2-7	CASRRQGVSYEQYF	TGTGCCAGCAGAAGACAGGGTGTCTCCTACGAGCAGTACTTC
-	TRBV10-3	few	TRBJ2-1	CAIRPRGSYNEQFF	TGTGCCATCAGACCAAGGGGCTCCTACAATGAGCAGTTCTTC
TRBD1	TRBV7-2	-	TRBJ2-7	CASSKSGTGAFEQYF	TGTGCCAGCAGTAAATCCGGGACAGGGGCTTTCGAGCAGTACTTC
-	TRBV7-2	-	TRBJ2-1	CASSLSRNNEQFF	TGTGCCAGCAGCCTATCTCGCAACAATGAGCAGTTCTTC
TRBD2	TRBV7-2	few	TRBJ2-1	CASSPSVTSGSRAEQFF	TGTGCCAGCAGCCCCAGTGTGACTAGCGGGAGTAGGGCTGAGCAGTTCTTC
-	TRBV29-1	once	TRBJ2-7	CSVVTDPYEQYF	TGCAGCGTCGTCACTGACCCCTACGAGCAGTACTTC
TRBD1	TRBV30	-	TRBJ1-4	CAWTPGTANEKLFF	TGTGCCTGGACCCCCGGGACAGCGAATGAAAAACTGTTTTTT
TRBD1	TRBV5-1	-	TRBJ1-1	CASSLTGGYDTEAFF	TGCGCCAGCAGCTTGACAGGGGGGTATGACACTGAAGCTTTCTTT
-	TRBV30	-	TRBJ1-5	CAWSEGRIPNQPQHF	TGTGCCTGGAGTGAAGGCAGGATCCCCAATCAGCCCCAGCATTTT